What follows are 8 T cell receptor beta chains derived from one specimen sequenced in a study of shared clonotypes between healthy human individuals. TCRdb's table, derived via immunoSEQ multiplex PCR, lists solely in-frame clones and lacks some. The table lists millions of clones, roughly 95% of them singletons. Material for sequencing was naive CD4+ T cells sorted from blood. As for subset: CD45RA+ positively selected. These receptors were obtained from a man aged 18 to 29 in good health.

The chain combines TRBV19 with TRBJ2-3; 7 bases fit TRBD1. After removal of 3 bases from V and 4 bases from J, the junction contained 7 bases not matched to a gene. This CDR3 has 15 residues. CDR1 LNHDA and CDR2 SQIVND come from the germline V gene (reference sequence). CDR3 in amino acids: CASSIRQGVSDTQYF. CDR3 in DNA: TGTGCCAGTAGTATTCGGCAGGGGGTCTCAGATACGCAGTATTTT.

The chain employs TRBV18 and TRBJ2-4, with a possible D match to TRBD1 (5 bases). Germline assignment: CDR1 KGHSH and CDR2 LQKENI. V lost 1 base, J lost 0 bases, and 7 bases lay in between. The CDR3 length is 15 residues. This chain's CDR3 is CASSPLTEAKNIQYF. The CDR3 DNA sequence: TGTGCCAGCTCACCACTGACAGAAGCCAAAAACATTCAGTACTTC.

Only one count was recorded for this clone. For the CDR3, the DNA is TGTGCCAGCCGAACCTCAGGGACAACTAATGAAAAACTGTTTTTT. This translates into CASRTSGTTNEKLFF. This rearrangement joins TRBV6-5 to TRBJ1-4, with D maybe TRBD1 (5 bases). V was cut by 8 bases and J by 0 bases, with 13 bases left in between. The CDR3 covers 15 residues. In germline, CDR1 is MNHEY, CDR2 SVGAGI.

This sequence joins TRBV6-5 and TRBJ2-7; 11 positions agree with TRBD2. V gave up 6 bases and J gave up 6 bases; unmatched junction bases: 4. This CDR3 region has 13 residues. Germline V gene sequence: CDR1 MNHEY, CDR2 SVGAGI. The CDR3: CASRSGTSGEQYF. Written as DNA, the CDR3 is TGTGCCAGCAGGTCCGGGACTAGCGGCGAGCAGTACTTC.

The CDR3: CASSPGQDFSYEQYF. CDR3 DNA: TGTGCCAGCTCACCGGGACAGGACTTCTCCTACGAGCAGTACTTC. The chain uses TRBV11-3 and TRBJ2-7; TRBD1 matches 8 bases. The CDR3 has 15 residues. The V and J ends lost 8 bases and 0 bases, in that order; junction bases with no gene match: 9. Looked up from germline, CDR1 is SGHNT and CDR2 is YENEEA. Full variable domain (remainder filled in from reference TRBV11-3 and TRBJ2-7): EAGVVQSPRYKIIEKKQPVAFWCNPISGHNTLYWYLQNLGQGPELLIRYENEEAVDDSQLPKDRFSAERLKGVDSTLKIQPAELGDSAVYLCASSPGQDFSYEQYFGPGTRLTVT.

This clone was detected once. This CDR3 is also generated by other DNA sequences in the sample. The chain couples TRBV9 to TRBJ2-3, with 9 bases aligning to TRBD2. Looked up from germline, CDR1 is SGDLS and CDR2 is YYNGEE. The CDR3 is 15 amino acids. V lost 0 bases to trimming and J lost 3 bases; unmatched junction nucleotides: 2. CDR3 in amino acids: CASSVVAGGTDTQYF. The CDR3 nucleotides read TGTGCCAGCAGCGTAGTTGCGGGAGGGACAGATACGCAGTATTTT. Full variable domain (outside the CDR3, taken from reference TRBV9 and TRBJ2-3): DSGVTQTPKHLITATGQRVTLRCSPRSGDLSVYWYQQSLDQGLQFLIQYYNGEERAKGNILERFSAQQFPDLHSELNLSSLELGDSALYFCASSVVAGGTDTQYFGPGTRLTVL.

The chain recombines TRBV5-1 with TRBJ1-1, with TRBD1 identical over 11 bases. The J segment lost 7 bases and the V segment lost 3 bases, leaving 8 bases of the junction unmatched. This CDR3 spans 15 amino acids. The germline V gene encodes CDR1 SGHRS and CDR2 YFSETQ. The CDR3 reads CASSSQGQGEGEAFF. CDR3 DNA: TGCGCCAGCAGCTCCCAGGGACAGGGGGAGGGTGAAGCTTTCTTT.

This chain joins TRBV18 and TRBJ2-5; D may be TRBD2 (5 bases). The J call may be wrong; the DNA end is better matched by TRBJ2-7. In germline, CDR1 is KGHSH, CDR2 LQKENI. The CDR3 spans 13 residues. CDR3 residues: CASSPEAAYEQYF. Written as DNA, the CDR3 is TGTGCCAGCTCACCGGAGGCAGCCTACGAGCAGTACTTC.